The 11 T cell receptor beta chains below were found in one sample sequenced in a study of blood T cell repertoires in COVID-19. Method: immunoSEQ multiplex PCR; TCRdb's copy keeps in-frame clones and lacks some. Of about 230,000 clones in the sample, approximately 88% were seen once. The specimen was PBMCs or T cells enriched from blood (not recorded which). The receptors were gathered from a woman aged 40 to 55 with acute COVID-19.

The chain employs TRBV12-3 or TRBV12-4 and TRBJ2-7; unclear D gene. CDR3 length: 12 amino acids. The germline V and J ends were trimmed by 3 bases and 0 bases, with 3 bases remaining between them. This CDR3 is CASSLASYEQYF. The CDR3 DNA sequence: TGTGCCAGCAGTTTGGCCTCCTACGAGCAGTACTTC.

The rearrangement uses TRBV11-3 and TRBJ2-1; TRBD1 aligns across 7 bases. In germline, CDR1 is SGHNT, CDR2 YENEEA. CDR3 length equals 14 residues. V dropped 5 bases and J dropped 5; count of bases not matched to a gene: 6. CDR3 protein: CASSRIQGDNEQFF. For the CDR3, the DNA is TGTGCCAGCAGCCGCATTCAGGGGGACAATGAGCAGTTCTTC.

V and J are TRBV13 and TRBJ2-1; 14 bases are a match to TRBD2. Per the germline V gene, CDR1 is PRHDT and CDR2 is FYEKMQ (reference sequence). The CDR3 spans 16 residues. V dropped 5 bases and J dropped 10; count of bases not matched to a gene: 10. The CDR3 is CASSRRLAGGPDEQFF. As DNA, the CDR3 is TGTGCCAGCAGCCGCCGACTAGCGGGAGGGCCGGACGAGCAGTTCTTC.

The V and J genes are TRBV7-9 and TRBJ2-5, with TRBD1 matching over 7 bases. Germline CDR1 SEHNR, CDR2 FQNEAQ (reference sequence). CDR3 length: 14 residues. The V and J ends lost 3 bases and 5 bases, in that order; junction bases with no gene match: 6. The CDR3 bases are TGTGCCAGCAGCTTCCCTCTGACAGGGGAGACCCAGTACTTC. Residues: CASSFPLTGETQYF.

This chain uses TRBV9 with TRBJ1-2; 7 bases match TRBD1. The CDR3 contains 14 residues. The V gene end was trimmed by 0 bases and the J gene end by 8 bases; junction bases not matched to a gene: 7. Germline V lookup: CDR1 SGDLS, CDR2 YYNGEE. CDR3 DNA: TGTGCCAGCAGCGTAGCGGCCCAGGGGGTCGGCTACACCTTC. It specifies CASSVAAQGVGYTF.

The chain has TRBV30 and TRBJ1-1; weak D call: TRBD1 (6 bases). Germline V gene lookup returns CDR1 GTSNPN and CDR2 SVGIG (reference sequence). Trimming removed 2 bases from V and 3 bases from J, with 13 bases in between. The CDR3 consists of 14 residues. CDR3 region: CAWSQQGRDTEAFF. In nucleotides, the CDR3 is TGTGCCTGGAGTCAGCAGGGGCGAGACACTGAAGCTTTCTTT.

This clone was counted a single time. V and J are TRBV9 and TRBJ2-1; 13 bases match TRBD2. CDR1 and CDR2 (germline): SGDLS, YYNGEE. The V and J ends lost 4 bases and 2 bases, in that order; junction bases with no gene match: 12. The CDR3 contains 19 residues. The CDR3 nucleotides read TGTGCCAGCAGCTCAGGGACTAGCGGGAACCCAAGGACCTACAATGAGCAGTTCTTC. It yields the protein CASSSGTSGNPRTYNEQFF.

The chain links TRBV29-1 to TRBJ1-2, with unresolved D. V shed 4 bases and J shed 1 base, with 10 bases lying between them. This CDR3 is built from 13 residues. Germline values: CDR1 SQVTM, CDR2 ANQGSEA. CDR3 amino acids: CSVAGENNYGYTF. The CDR3, as DNA: TGCAGCGTTGCCGGAGAGAATAACTATGGCTACACCTTC.

The genes are TRBV29-1 and TRBJ1-1; 9 bases map to TRBD1. CDR3 length equals 13 residues. V lost 7 bases, J lost 2 bases, and 5 bases stayed unmatched. Germline V lookup: CDR1 SQVTM, CDR2 ANQGSEA. CDR3 sequence reads: CSGDRGRNTEAFF. CDR3 sequence (DNA): TGCAGCGGCGACAGGGGGAGAAACACTGAAGCTTTCTTT.

This chain joins TRBV14 and TRBJ1-3, with 8 nucleotides matching TRBD1. The length of the CDR3 is 14 residues. The germline CDR1 and CDR2 sequences are SGHDN and FVKESK. Trimming at V came to 4 bases and at J to 4 bases, leaving 3 bases not matched to a gene. CDR3 DNA sequence: TGTGCCAGCAGCCCAGGGGGCCTAGGAAACACCATATATTTT. Protein sequence: CASSPGGLGNTIYF. Supplemented by reference TRBV14 and TRBJ1-3, the full variable domain reads EAGVTQFPSHSVIEKGQTVTLRCDPISGHDNLYWYRRVMGKEIKFLLHFVKESKQDESGMPNNRFLAERTGGTYSTLKVQPAELEDSGVYFCASSPGGLGNTIYFGEGSWLTVV.

There are a few counts of this clone. The chain joins TRBV4-2 to TRBJ1-4, with D perhaps matching TRBD1 (5 bases). Trimming cost V 0 bases and J 4 bases, with 21 bases left between them. The CDR3 loop spans 19 amino acids. The germline V gene encodes CDR1 LGHNA and CDR2 YNFKEQ. The CDR3 protein is CASSQDPVSRAGHNEKLFF. CDR3 bases: TGTGCCAGCAGCCAAGATCCTGTCTCCAGGGCAGGCCATAATGAAAAACTGTTTTTT.